These 18 T cell receptor beta chains were all obtained from the same sample, sequenced in a study of blood T cell repertoires in COVID-19. Sequencing used immunoSEQ multiplex PCR; TCRdb keeps in-frame clones, though not all of them. This repertoire shows 250,000 to 350,000 clones, approximately 86% found once; its top ten account for roughly 2.4%. Sequencing was carried out using peripheral blood. Source of these receptors: a woman aged 50 to 60 who had recovered from COVID-19.

The V call is TRBV24-1, the J call TRBJ1-3; no clear D. V shed 3 bases and J shed 0 bases, with 5 bases lying between them. Germline assignment: CDR1 KGHDR and CDR2 SFDVKD. The CDR3 spans 14 residues. The CDR3 nucleotides are TGTGCCACCAGTGATCCCAGCTCTGGAAACACCATATATTTT. Protein: CATSDPSSGNTIYF.

This sequence joins TRBV9 and TRBJ1-1; D is undetermined. The germline CDR1 and CDR2 sequences are SGDLS and YYNGEE. The ends were cut back, 0 bases at V and 1 base at J, with 4 bases in the middle. The CDR3 extends over 13 amino acids. CDR3 sequence: CASSVDTNTEAFF. CDR3 sequence (DNA): TGTGCCAGCAGCGTAGACACGAACACTGAAGCTTTCTTT.

This clone was counted a few times. This chain links TRBV6-2 or TRBV6-3 with TRBJ1-1; D is unresolved. Trimming pared 2 bases from V and 4 bases from J, leaving 8 bases between. Per germline, CDR1 MNHEY and CDR2 SVGEGT. The CDR3 consists of 13 residues. CDR3 bases: TGTGCCAGCAGTTACGGGCTTGGCACTGAAGCTTTCTTT. This translates into CASSYGLGTEAFF.

The chain has TRBV18 and TRBJ2-7, with 8 bases lining up with TRBD1. The CDR3 loop spans 16 amino acids. V lost 2 bases to trimming and J lost 0 bases; unmatched junction nucleotides: 6. Germline CDR1 and CDR2: KGHSH and LQKENI. CDR3 sequence reads: CASSPIRQGTSYEQYF. CDR3 nucleotide sequence: TGTGCCAGCTCACCAATAAGACAGGGGACCTCCTACGAGCAGTACTTC.

J is TRBJ2-7 and V is TRBV28; 10 nucleotides align to TRBD1. Germline CDR1 is MDHEN and CDR2 is SYDVKM. V lost 6 bases and J lost 5; bases outside the gene matches: 10. The CDR3 is 15 residues long. The CDR3: CASSPWGTGVNEQYF. As DNA, the CDR3 is TGTGCCAGCAGCCCCTGGGGGACAGGGGTAAACGAGCAGTACTTC.

V gene TRBV7-2 combines with J gene TRBJ2-7; TRBD1 is a possible D gene (6 bases). The germline V gene has CDR1 SGHTA and CDR2 FQGNSA. Trimming left V 5 bases short and J 0 bases short, with 17 bases between. The CDR3 consists of 16 residues. The CDR3 is CASSVMGTLGSYEQYF. CDR3 nucleotides: TGTGCCAGCAGCGTGATGGGGACACTCGGCTCCTACGAGCAGTACTTC.

The rearrangement links TRBV4-3 to TRBJ1-3; a weak D match, TRBD1 (6 bases). There are 14 residues in the CDR3. Germline V gives CDR1 LGHNA, CDR2 YSLEER. The V end lost 4 bases, the J end lost 6 bases, and 13 bases lay between the germline ends. CDR3 in amino acids: CASSRRGDENTIYF. CDR3 coding DNA: TGCGCCAGCAGCCGCAGGGGAGATGAAAACACCATATATTTT.

The chain joins TRBV24-1 to TRBJ1-5, with D hard to call. Per germline, CDR1 KGHDR and CDR2 SFDVKD. CDR3 length: 14 amino acids. V lost 5 bases to trimming and J lost 2 bases, with 9 bases between them. This CDR3 is CATSVGEGNQPQHF. CDR3 in DNA: TGTGCCACCAGTGTCGGGGAAGGCAATCAGCCCCAGCATTTT.

The chain joins TRBV7-6 to TRBJ2-5; no reliable D call. The germline gives CDR1 SGHVS, CDR2 FNYEAQ. The CDR3 covers 11 residues. Trimming left V 6 bases short and J 1 base short, with 3 bases between. The CDR3 here is CASSLQETQYF. CDR3 sequence (DNA): TGTGCCAGCAGTCTCCAAGAGACCCAGTACTTC.

This chain uses TRBV18 with TRBJ2-3, with D tentatively TRBD1 (6 bases). This CDR3 is 14 amino acids long. Germline V gives CDR1 KGHSH, CDR2 LQKENI. The V end lost 8 bases, the J end lost 2 bases, and 14 bases lay between the germline ends. CDR3 nucleotides: TGTGCCAGCGTCGGGACACTAAACACAGATACGCAGTATTTT. Protein product: CASVGTLNTDTQYF.

In its sample, this clone was seen many times. The chain combines TRBV7-9 with TRBJ2-5; D not certain. Per the germline V gene, CDR1 is SEHNR and CDR2 is FQNEAQ (reference sequence). Trimming shortened V by 4 bases and J by 4 bases, and 7 bases separated the two germline ends. The CDR3 runs to 12 residues. The CDR3 spells CASSSAGETQYF. The CDR3 DNA reads TGTGCCAGCAGCTCCGCAGGAGAGACCCAGTACTTC.

The rearrangement joins TRBV9 to TRBJ2-1; a weak D match, TRBD2 (6 bases). Germline V CDR1 and CDR2: SGDLS, YYNGEE. Trimming removed 0 bases at V and 0 bases at J, with 16 bases between. This CDR3 region has 18 residues. CDR3 protein: CASSVVGGRFSSYNEQFF. The CDR3 DNA reads as TGTGCCAGCAGCGTAGTAGGAGGGAGGTTTTCCTCCTACAATGAGCAGTTCTTC.

This clone was seen only a few times. DNA for the CDR3: TGTGCCAGCAGCGTAGGCGGAAACTATTACAATGAGCAGTTCTTC. Protein sequence: CASSVGGNYYNEQFF. The V gene is TRBV9, the J gene TRBJ2-1; no reliable D call. V was trimmed by 0 bases and J by 4 bases, leaving 11 bases between them. This CDR3 contains 15 residues. Germline V gives CDR1 SGDLS, CDR2 YYNGEE.

The V gene is TRBV18, the J gene TRBJ1-1; 7 bases are a match to TRBD1. Germline V gene sequence: CDR1 KGHSH, CDR2 LQKENI. CDR3 size: 14 residues. The V segment lost 3 bases and the J segment 6 bases; nucleotides outside the gene matches: 7. The CDR3 DNA reads TGTGCCAGCTCACCGACCCGACAGGGAGCTGAAGCTTTCTTT. Translated: CASSPTRQGAEAFF.

Comments on this clone: The sample carries other DNA sequences with the same CDR3. The rearrangement links TRBV5-1 to TRBJ1-1, with 7 bases identical to TRBD1. CDR1 and CDR2 (germline): SGHRS, YFSETQ. The CDR3 spans 13 residues. With V trimmed by 4 bases and J by 1 base, 1 base remained unmatched. In nucleotides, the CDR3 is TGCGCCAGCAGCAGGACAGGGAACACTGAAGCTTTCTTT. Translated, it gives CASSRTGNTEAFF. The variable domain in full, with the rest retrieved from reference TRBV5-1 and TRBJ1-1, is KAGVTQTPRYLIKTRGQQVTLSCSPISGHRSVSWYQQTPGQGLQFLFEYFSETQRNKGNFPGRFSGRQFSNSRSEMNVSTLELGDSALYLCASSRTGNTEAFFGQGTRLTVV.

V gene TRBV7-9 combines with J gene TRBJ2-7, with 9 bases that match TRBD1. CDR1 and CDR2 from the germline V gene are SEHNR and FQNEAQ (reference sequence). This CDR3 comprises 14 residues. V shed 5 bases and J 3 bases; nucleotides not matched to a gene: 5. The CDR3 DNA sequence: TGTGCCAGCAGCCCCGGGACAGGGAACTACGAGCAGTACTTC. It is translated as CASSPGTGNYEQYF.

This chain uses TRBV5-1 with TRBJ1-4; D gene unclear. Germline CDR1 SGHRS, CDR2 YFSETQ. The CDR3 consists of 14 residues. The V and J ends lost 3 bases and 8 bases respectively, with 14 bases between them. The chain's CDR3 is CASSSDSTSEKLFF. The CDR3, as DNA: TGCGCCAGCAGCTCGGACTCCACGAGCGAAAAACTGTTTTTT.

The chain recombines TRBV6-2 or TRBV6-3 with TRBJ2-7; D might be TRBD2 (6 bases). V was shortened by 3 bases and J by 0 bases, with 18 bases between the two germline ends. This CDR3 has 17 amino acids. CDR1 is MNHEY, CDR2 SVGEGT, per germline. The DNA of the CDR3 is TGTGCCAGCAGTTATAGCCTAGCGACCACCAACTCCTACGAGCAGTACTTC. This codes for CASSYSLATTNSYEQYF.